What follows describes a single T cell receptor (beta chain). Its antigen is not yet known. The sample holds no much larger clone one base away, and base qualities are not on file. This record comes from a study of blood T cell repertoires in COVID-19 (dated by TCRdb to about 2020). About the study as a whole: Collaborator samples came from the United States, Italy and Spain and covered acute and convalescent phases of COVID-19. The prospective study material was composed of cDNA or gDNA derived from T cells, B-cell-depleted T cells, or PBMCs. Subjects who had been exposed to COVID-19, were actively infected with it, or had recovered from it provided the deeply sampled blood TCRbeta repertoires that made up the dataset. A freely available public database, intended as a resource for researchers studying the immune response to SARS-CoV-2, is where the repertoires were released. The samples were drawn from the first 160 participants of the ongoing ImmuneRACE study and from 1,254 subjects provided by 6 global collaborators. Nearly every sample came with metadata listing a de-identified subject ID, COVID-19 status, age in years and sex. Where available, HLA class I and class II types were taken from metadata supplied by the sample provider and were not determined by assay-based typing. Beyond this particular receptor, the publication reports: Clinical and demographic metadata were provided uncurated, with the amount varying by source and participant.

TCRbeta CDR3 regions were amplified from genomic DNA by means of the immunoSEQ Assay, a bias-controlled multiplex PCR. Turning to the authors' computational methods: Within the assay, amplification of reference gene primers was used to estimate how many nucleated cells each sample contained. Sequence reads were collapsed and filtered to measure the absolute abundance of every unique TCRbeta CDR3 rearrangement. Productive Simpson clonality was computed per sample as the square root of Simpson's diversity index over productive rearrangements. TCRdb took this table from immuneACCESS and kept in-frame rearrangements with V and J called. Such tables lack part of the clones; where checked against another copy, unresolved V genes explain under half of the gap, and the rest is unexplained. V, J and clone size were drawn from that table, and D and trimming were deduced from the DNA. The sample table records 200,000 to 300,000 clones; 75% to 90% of these occur just once. Clones ranked in the top ten supply around 3.2% of the sample.

CDR1 and CDR2 (LGHDT, YNNKEL) derive from the germline V gene (reference sequence). Here V drops 0 bases and J drops 6 bases, and the junction holds 7 bases not matched to any gene. The CDR3 covers 16 residues, taking in both the cysteine and the phenylalanine. Kept here is only the CDR3 DNA, which spans 48 bases and is read in frame from base 1. Participants in the prospective study were aged roughly 18 to 100 years, lived in under 30 United States geographic areas, and enrolled through a virtual design. In the prospective study, cohorts were assigned on the basis of participant-reported clinical history obtained from a screening survey and a study questionnaire. A participant counted as exposed if, within 2 weeks of entering the study, that participant had been in contact with someone who had a PCR-confirmed or clinician-diagnosed COVID-19 case. Each participant in the prospective study had whole blood, serum and a nasopharyngeal or oropharyngeal swab collected by mobile phlebotomists. Participants in the prospective study had the option to provide additional blood draws and questionnaires over a roughly 2-month period. Prospective study blood samples were shipped either frozen or at room temperature before DNA extraction.

The sample was PBMCs or T cells enriched from blood (not recorded which). Recombination joined TRBV3-1 (or the pseudogene TRBV3-2) with TRBJ1-4, with TRBD1 matching 7 junction bases. The sequence was obtained from a woman aged 35 to 49 who had been exposed to COVID-19. The CDR3 protein: CASSQDPPTGYEKLFF. The DNA reads TGTGCCAGCAGCCAAGATCCCCCGACAGGGTATGAAAAACTGTTTTTT.